These T cell receptor beta chains were read from a single sample in a study of blood T cell repertoires in COVID-19. Some clones are missing from TCRdb's copy, which holds only in-frame ones; the method was immunoSEQ multiplex PCR. The sample includes about 270,000 clones, approximately 90% of them seen just once. Sequencing input: PBMCs or T cells enriched from blood (not recorded which). These receptors came from a man aged 40-50 years who had been exposed to COVID-19. CDR3s leave out the opening cysteine and the closing phenylalanine or tryptophan.

v_call	j_call	cdr3_length	cdr3_aa
TRBV11-2	TRBJ2-5	16	ASSVRLLAGGAGETQY
TRBV7-8	TRBJ2-4	10	ASSPGPDIQY
TRBV6-5	TRBJ1-5	13	ASSYSTDSWQPQH
TRBV29-1	TRBJ2-1	11	SDGTSESHEQF
TRBV7-7	TRBJ2-3	14	ASSLGRGQSTDTQY
TRBV5-4	TRBJ2-7	14	ASSLYRDRARDEQY
TRBV5-5	TRBJ2-2	13	ASSQMLTDTGELF
TRBV4-1	TRBJ1-2	11	ASSQGPLAGYT
TRBV27	TRBJ2-7	14	ASSLLGPGRSYEQY
TRBV5-6	TRBJ1-1	14	ASSSFSSSKNTEAF
TRBV5-4	TRBJ2-3	13	ASSFVQEGTDTQY
TRBV10-3	TRBJ1-1	9	AISGMAEAF
TRBV10-3	TRBJ2-1	15	AISESGGTGSYNEQF
TRBV9	TRBJ2-7	13	ASSVASGNSYEQY
TRBV15	TRBJ2-7	13	ATSRGGPPTYEQY
TRBV19	TRBJ1-1	12	ASSLTGGHTEAF
TRBV24-1	TRBJ2-2	12	ATRGQGNTGELF
TRBV5-1	TRBJ1-4	12	ASSAGQLNEKLF
TRBV3-1/TRBV3-2	TRBJ2-4	11	ASSGRGANIQY
TRBV28	TRBJ2-7	15	ASSSGFTDRDSHEQY
TRBV19	TRBJ1-5	11	ASSIEYYQPQH
TRBV5-4	TRBJ2-7	17	ASSPSGGRERPGGYEQY
TRBV19	TRBJ2-7	16	ASSIGLFSGDVTYEQY
TRBV2	TRBJ1-1	13	ASSLNRGSGSEAF
TRBV6-2/TRBV6-3	TRBJ2-7	13	ASSFDGSLPYEQY
TRBV29-1	TRBJ2-7	13	SVATGRPSLGEQY
TRBV3-1/TRBV3-2	TRBJ2-7	14	ASSQDLRTGVEGQY
TRBV4-1	TRBJ2-7	13	ASSPLAGGLDEQY
TRBV3-1/TRBV3-2	TRBJ1-6	12	ASSQVGESSPLH
TRBV19	TRBJ1-2	16	ASSLEYRVLYSDRGYT
TRBV28	TRBJ1-2	13	ASSLVSRGLYGYT
TRBV5-1	TRBJ1-1	12	ASSLRADRGEAF
TRBV5-1	TRBJ2-3	12	ASSPSAGTDTQY
TRBV10-3	TRBJ1-1	13	AISGPGQKNTEAF
TRBV6-5	TRBJ2-1	12	ASSRSGRLDEQF
TRBV5-1	TRBJ1-2	13	ASSLNRGRNYGYT
TRBV28	TRBJ2-7	13	ASSLIGTAIYEQY
TRBV6-5	TRBJ1-1	11	ASTYSAGTEAF
TRBV11-2	TRBJ2-1	13	ASSSREISYNEQF
TRBV6-5	TRBJ1-2	9	ARVGEGGYT
TRBV9	TRBJ1-1	12	ASSDDGVNTEAF
TRBV20-1	TRBJ2-3	14	SASPRLAGITDTQY